The present TCR beta chain was sequenced within a study of cytomegalovirus exposure and HLA in healthy donors. General study results and limits: There were 164 TCR beta chains listed as cytomegalovirus-associated. Under in vitro conditions, a few CMV-associated chains were confirmed as specific for CMV antigens.

Sequencing used immunoSEQ multiplex PCR; TCRdb keeps in-frame clones, though not all of them. The sample has under 200,000 clones; roughly 96% are singletons. Concerning this clone itself: Its matching antigen is unknown.

The V gene end was trimmed by 2 bases and the J gene end by 8 bases; junction bases not matched to a gene: 4. This CDR3 has 13 residues. Germline CDR1 is MNHNS and CDR2 is SASEGT. The chain is built from TRBV6-1 and TRBJ1-2, with 8 bases fitting TRBD1. The source of this sequence is a woman younger than 30 in good health and CMV-seronegative. Material: PBMCs. The CDR3 reads CASSEWTGSGYTF. In DNA form, the CDR3 reads TGTGCCAGCAGTGAATGGACAGGGAGCGGCTACACCTTC.